This T cell receptor (beta chain) originates from a study of blood T cell repertoires in COVID-19. About the research overall: T cells, B-cell-depleted T cells, or PBMCs provided the cDNA or gDNA that served as material.

Clones were read by immunoSEQ multiplex PCR, and TCRdb kept only the in-frame ones, dropping some. Seen here are under 250,000 clones, roughly 82% observed once, and the top ten hold over 9.5%. The CDR3 has 13 residues. Germline V gives CDR1 MNHEY, CDR2 SMNVEV (reference sequence). With 6 bases removed from V and 2 bases from J, the gap between germline ends came to 11 bases. The TCR originated in a woman aged 40 to 50 with acute or convalescent COVID-19. The specimen sequenced was peripheral blood. The chain employs TRBV27 and TRBJ2-7; TRBD2 might be the D (5 bases). CDR3 nucleotide sequence: TGTGCCAGCAGGGCTAGCATCACCTACGAGCAGTACTTC. Protein product: CASRASITYEQYF.